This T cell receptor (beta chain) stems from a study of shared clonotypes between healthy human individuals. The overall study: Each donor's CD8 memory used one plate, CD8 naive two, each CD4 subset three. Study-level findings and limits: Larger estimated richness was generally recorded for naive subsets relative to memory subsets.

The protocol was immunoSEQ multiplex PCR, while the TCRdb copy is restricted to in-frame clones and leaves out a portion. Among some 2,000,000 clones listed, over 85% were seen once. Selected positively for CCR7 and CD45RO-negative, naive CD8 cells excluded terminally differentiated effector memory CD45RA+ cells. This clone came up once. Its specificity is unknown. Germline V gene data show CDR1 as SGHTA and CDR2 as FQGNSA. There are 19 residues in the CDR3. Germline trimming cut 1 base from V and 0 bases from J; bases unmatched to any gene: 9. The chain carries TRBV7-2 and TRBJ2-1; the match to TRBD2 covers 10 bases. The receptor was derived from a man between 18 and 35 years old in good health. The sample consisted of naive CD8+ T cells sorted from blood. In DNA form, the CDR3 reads TGTGCCAGCAGCTTAGTTCTAGCGGGGGATTGGGGCTCCTACAATGAGCAGTTCTTC. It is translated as CASSLVLAGDWGSYNEQFF.